Listed below are T cell receptor beta chains from one sample, sequenced in a study of blood T cell repertoires in COVID-19. The data were produced by immunoSEQ multiplex PCR, yet TCRdb's version contains in-frame clones alone and is incomplete. The table has over 85,000 clones, approximately 92% seen once. The sample was peripheral blood. The origin of the receptors is a man younger than 35 with acute or convalescent COVID-19. Both conserved end residues are part of each CDR3. The D gene is left open where the match is weak. Clone size appears in some rows only: once, few, many, or a class for an expanded clone.

j_call	d_call	clone_size	v_call	cdr3_nt	cdr3_aa
TRBJ1-2	NA	NA	TRBV6-1	TGTGCCAGCAGTGAAGCAGAGGGCTATGGCTACACCTTC	CASSEAEGYGYTF
TRBJ1-2	TRBD1	once	TRBV6-1	TGTGCCAGCAGTGAAGTTGGTGACAGGGACTATGGCTACACCTTC	CASSEVGDRDYGYTF
TRBJ1-2	NA	NA	TRBV24-1	TGTGCCACCAGTGACCCCTACTTAAACGGCTACACCTTC	CATSDPYLNGYTF
TRBJ1-2	NA	NA	TRBV5-8	TGTGCCGTCATGGGGGGTTATGGCTACACCTTC	CAVMGGYGYTF
TRBJ1-6	TRBD1	NA	TRBV3-1/TRBV3-2	TGTGCCAGCAGCCTCGCCGGACAGGGAGAGAATTCACCCCTCCACTTT	CASSLAGQGENSPLHF
TRBJ1-6	NA	NA	TRBV10-3	TGTGCCATCAGTGAGTCGGGGCATTCACCCGGCGGTTCACCCCTCCACTTT	CAISESGHSPGGSPLHF
TRBJ1-1	TRBD1	NA	TRBV5-4	TGTGCCAGCAGCTTGCCCGACAGGGGAAACACTGAAGCTTTCTTT	CASSLPDRGNTEAFF
TRBJ1-5	NA	few	TRBV7-2	TGTGCCAGCAGCTTAGAGGTCAGGTCCAATCAGCCCCAGCATTTT	CASSLEVRSNQPQHF
TRBJ1-4	NA	NA	TRBV5-1	TGCGCCAGCAGCGAACAAGTTAGGGGCCCTGGCGAAAAACTGTTTTTT	CASSEQVRGPGEKLFF
TRBJ2-1	TRBD2	NA	TRBV24-1	TGTGCCACCAGTGGTGTTAGCGGGAGTTCTTCCTACAATGAGCAGTTCTTC	CATSGVSGSSSYNEQFF
TRBJ1-1	NA	NA	TRBV3-1/TRBV3-2	TGTGCCAGCAGCCAAAACTGGGCGGGGGAGACTGAAGCTTTCTTT	CASSQNWAGETEAFF
TRBJ2-5	NA	NA	TRBV21-1	TGTGCCAGCAGCAAAGAGGGTCCGCTAGCGGGCTCCCAAGAGACCCAGTACTTC	CASSKEGPLAGSQETQYF
TRBJ1-2	NA	few	TRBV6-5	TGTGCCAGCAGGTTGACTTTCCTCTATGGCTACACCTTC	CASRLTFLYGYTF
TRBJ2-7	NA	NA	TRBV4-1	TGCGCCAGCAGCCAAGACCGGGGGTCCTCCTACGAGCAGTACTTC	CASSQDRGSSYEQYF
TRBJ2-7	NA	NA	TRBV10-1	TGCGCCATCCCTAGTCCCTACGAGCAGTACTTC	CAIPSPYEQYF
TRBJ1-1	TRBD1	once	TRBV7-2	TGTGCCAGCAGCTGGACAGGTCCTGGCGCTGAAGCTTTCTTT	CASSWTGPGAEAFF
TRBJ2-7	TRBD1	NA	TRBV7-9	TGTGCCAGCAGCTCAGGGACAGCCCCCTACGAGCAGTACTTC	CASSSGTAPYEQYF
TRBJ2-5	NA	few	TRBV6-5	TGTGCCAGCAGTTACACCCGGTTGGACAAACAAGAGACCCAGTACTTC	CASSYTRLDKQETQYF
TRBJ1-2	NA	once	TRBV5-4	TGTGCCAGCAGCTTGGGGGCACAGCCTAACTATGGCTACACCTTC	CASSLGAQPNYGYTF
TRBJ1-1	NA	NA	TRBV6-5	TGTGCCAGCAGTTTTGATGCAGGGCGGCCTGAAGCTTTCTTT	CASSFDAGRPEAFF
TRBJ1-2	NA	once	TRBV5-5	TGTGCCAGCAGCCCGCAGGATCATGGCTACACCTTC	CASSPQDHGYTF
TRBJ2-3	TRBD1	few	TRBV9	TGTGCCAGCAGCGTAGGGACAGGCCCCACAGATACGCAGTATTTT	CASSVGTGPTDTQYF
TRBJ1-1	TRBD1	NA	TRBV5-4	TGTGCCAGCAGCTTGGAGGCAGGGGGAGTTCGGGCCCACACTGAAGCTTTCTTT	CASSLEAGGVRAHTEAFF
TRBJ2-3	TRBD2	once	TRBV5-1	TGCGCCAGCAGCTTGGTGACTAGCGCAGATACGCAGTATTTT	CASSLVTSADTQYF
TRBJ2-3	TRBD2	NA	TRBV6-4	TGTGCCAGTAGTGACGGGACTACCCCCACAGATACGCAGTATTTT	CASSDGTTPTDTQYF
TRBJ1-1	TRBD1	NA	TRBV18	TGTGCCAGCTCATCTTCCAGGGGGGACACTGAAGCTTTCTTT	CASSSSRGDTEAFF
TRBJ2-3	TRBD2	NA	TRBV19	TGTGCCAGCTCACAGCGGGGGGCGACAGATACGCAGTATTTT	CASSQRGATDTQYF
TRBJ2-1	NA	NA	TRBV7-9	TGTGCCAGCAGCTCATCCGGTCTCACCTACAATGAGCAGTTCTTC	CASSSSGLTYNEQFF
TRBJ2-3	NA	NA	TRBV6-5	TGTGCCAGCAGTTTACGGGGGATCATAGGAGATACGCAGTATTTT	CASSLRGIIGDTQYF
TRBJ1-2	TRBD1	NA	TRBV15	TGTGCCACCAGCAGGGGGGACAGCCCTCTCCGCACCTTC	CATSRGDSPLRTF
TRBJ1-3	NA	NA	TRBV5-1	TGCGCCAGCAGCTTGGCCTTGGGGGCCTCTGGAAACACCATATATTTT	CASSLALGASGNTIYF
TRBJ2-7	TRBD1	NA	TRBV6-1	TGTGCCAGCAGTGAATTTCCGGGACAGGGATCCGAGCAGTACTTC	CASSEFPGQGSEQYF
TRBJ1-6	NA	NA	TRBV2	TGTGCCAGCAGTACCCCCCGGGACACAAGCTCCTATAATTCACCCCTCCACTTT	CASSTPRDTSSYNSPLHF
TRBJ2-1	TRBD1	NA	TRBV12-3/TRBV12-4	TGTGCCAGCAGCTCCGGACAGGACAATGAGCAGTTCTTC	CASSSGQDNEQFF
TRBJ1-5	NA	NA	TRBV19	TGTGCCAGTAGTATAGAGGACATTAGCAATCAGCCCCAGCATTTT	CASSIEDISNQPQHF
TRBJ2-1	TRBD2	NA	TRBV9	TGTGCCAGCAGCCCCCGACTAGCGGGAAGGGGTGAGCAGTTCTTC	CASSPRLAGRGEQFF
TRBJ1-2	TRBD1	few	TRBV5-6	TGTGCCAGCAGCGGACAGGACAGGTATGGCTACACCTTC	CASSGQDRYGYTF
TRBJ1-2	NA	NA	TRBV2	TGTGCCAGCACCCCAAACTTCAGGACAGACCACTATGGCTACACCTTC	CASTPNFRTDHYGYTF
TRBJ1-1	NA	NA	TRBV5-1	TGCGCCAGCAGCTCCGAGCTGACTGAAGCTTTCTTT	CASSSELTEAFF